The T cell receptor (beta chain) under discussion was sequenced for a study of T cell repertoires in cytomegalovirus infection. In the study overall: Use of recently identified HLA-C-restricted and well-studied HLA-B-restricted CMV epitopes was part of the study. Indications came from public TCR beta signatures; they pointed to CMV infection and to a matching HLA type. Notes on the study in general: Using cumulative public TCR beta family frequency, the authors identified those who carried CMV together with the relevant HLA. Predominance within the ex vivo response was attributable to HLA-C-restricted CMV-specific TCR beta clonotypes.

Via MiXCR, TCRdb re-called the reads, giving one row per CDR3 protein. The table records about 480,000 distinct CDR3 sequences, 33% of them present only once. Only a few counts were recorded for this clonotype. Its antigen remains unidentified. V shed 0 bases and J 7 bases; nucleotides not matched to a gene: 10. The CDR3 runs to 18 residues. In germline, CDR1 is MGHRA, CDR2 YSYEKL. V gene TRBV4-1 combines with J gene TRBJ2-1; 12 bases map to TRBD1. This specimen consisted of cultured PBMCs, obtained from culture after CMV antigen stimulation. The TCR originated in a human donor in good health (CMV status not recorded). Some clones in this sample may be carry-over from other donors' samples. The CDR3 DNA reads TGCGCCAGCAGCCAAGATCTGTTTCCGGGACAGGGGGCAAATGAGCAGTTCTTC. It translates to CASSQDLFPGQGANEQFF.